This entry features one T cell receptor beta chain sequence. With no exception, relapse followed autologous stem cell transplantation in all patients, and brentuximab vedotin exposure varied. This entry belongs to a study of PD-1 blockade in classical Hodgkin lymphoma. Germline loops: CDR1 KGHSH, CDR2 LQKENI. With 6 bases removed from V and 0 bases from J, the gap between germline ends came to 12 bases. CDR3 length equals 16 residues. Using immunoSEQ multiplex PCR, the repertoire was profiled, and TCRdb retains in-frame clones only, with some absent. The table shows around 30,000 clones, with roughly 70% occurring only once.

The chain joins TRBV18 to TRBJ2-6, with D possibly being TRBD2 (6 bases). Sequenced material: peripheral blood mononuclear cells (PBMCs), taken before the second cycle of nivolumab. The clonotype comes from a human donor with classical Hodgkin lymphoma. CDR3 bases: TGTGCCAGCTCGCGGGACCGAAACTCTGGGGCCAACGTCCTGACTTTC. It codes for CASSRDRNSGANVLTF.